The 17 T cell receptor beta chains in this list originate from one sample, sequenced in a study of blood T cell repertoires in COVID-19. Assay used: immunoSEQ multiplex PCR; TCRdb lists only in-frame clones, some missing. The data hold roughly 100,000 clones, with around 76% observed a single time. Sequencing was carried out using peripheral blood. These receptors all come from a woman between 70 and 85 years old with acute or convalescent COVID-19.

The chain combines TRBV25-1 with TRBJ1-2, with D tentatively TRBD1 (5 bases). The CDR3 runs 16 residues. The germline gives CDR1 MGHDK, CDR2 SYGVNS. The V end lost 1 base, the J end lost 5 bases, and 17 bases lay between the germline ends. As DNA, the CDR3 is TGTGCCAGCAGTGAATTTTCCCGGGTCGGGGGATATGGCTACACCTTC. Amino acid sequence: CASSEFSRVGGYGYTF.

The chain combines TRBV24-1 with TRBJ2-7; D gene ambiguous. Trimming took off 3 bases at V and 2 bases at J, with 10 bases between the two ends. In germline, CDR1 is KGHDR, CDR2 SFDVKD. This CDR3 is 14 amino acids long. The CDR3 DNA sequence: TGTGCCACCAGTGATAGAGAGTCCCCCTACGAGCAGTACTTC. Translated, it gives CATSDRESPYEQYF.

The rearrangement joins TRBV27 to TRBJ2-3; a weak D match, TRBD1 (5 bases). Trimming cost V 3 bases and J 0 bases, with 13 bases left between them. Germline values: CDR1 MNHEY, CDR2 SMNVEV (reference sequence). CDR3 size: 16 residues. Here the CDR3 reads CASSFQGYTSTDTQYF. The CDR3 nucleotides read TGTGCCAGCAGTTTTCAGGGTTATACTAGCACAGATACGCAGTATTTT.

CDR3 nucleotide sequence: TGTGCCAGTAGTATTTCAGGGTTTTATAGCAATCAGCCCCAGCATTTT. This codes for CASSISGFYSNQPQHF. The rearrangement uses TRBV19 and TRBJ1-5; D perhaps matches TRBD1 (5 bases). V was pared by 3 bases and J by 0 bases, with 12 bases between. The V gene's germline CDR1 is LNHDA and CDR2 SQIVND (reference sequence). This CDR3 is 16 amino acids long.

The chain joins TRBV5-6 to TRBJ2-3; 9 bases map to TRBD2. Germline V gene data show CDR1 as SGHDT and CDR2 as YYEEEE. This CDR3 has 16 residues. Trimming at V came to 0 bases and at J to 2 bases, leaving 4 bases not matched to a gene. CDR3 protein: CASSLDLAGNTDTQYF. The CDR3 nucleotides are TGTGCCAGCAGCTTGGATCTAGCGGGGAACACAGATACGCAGTATTTT.

The rearrangement links TRBV30 to TRBJ1-1; D not certain. Trimming removed 1 base at V and 5 bases at J, with 5 bases between. CDR1 is GTSNPN, CDR2 SVGIG, per germline (reference sequence). This CDR3 is built from 11 residues. DNA of the CDR3: TGTGCCTGGAGTGCACAGACTGAAGCTTTCTTT. This encodes CAWSAQTEAFF.

In its sample, this clone was seen a few times. V gene TRBV5-5 combines with J gene TRBJ1-1; D may be TRBD1 (5 bases). This CDR3 is built from 11 residues. Trimming took off 6 bases at V and 9 bases at J, with 12 bases between the two ends. Germline CDR1 is SGHKS and CDR2 is YYEKEE (reference sequence). CDR3 bases: TGTGCCAGCATCAGGGAAAAAAAAGCTTTCTTT. It translates to CASIREKKAFF.

The chain recombines TRBV10-3 with TRBJ2-1; 9 nucleotides match TRBD2. After removal of 2 bases from V and 7 bases from J, the junction contained 9 bases not matched to a gene. CDR1 ENHRY and CDR2 SYGVKD come from the germline V gene. CDR3 length equals 16 residues. The CDR3 DNA sequence: TGTGCCATCAGTGAGACCCCGGGGGCGGGGGGGAATGAGCAGTTCTTC. This translates into CAISETPGAGGNEQFF.

The count of this clone is one. The chain combines TRBV7-9 with TRBJ2-5; unclear D gene. CDR1 is SEHNR and CDR2 is FQNEAQ in the germline V gene (reference sequence). CDR3 length equals 14 residues. V dropped 2 bases and J dropped 2 bases, with 9 bases sitting between them. The CDR3 coding sequence is TGTGCCAGCAGCTTAAAACGGGTACAAGAGACCCAGTACTTC. Protein sequence: CASSLKRVQETQYF.

The rearrangement joins TRBV28 to TRBJ1-5; 7 positions match TRBD1. V lost 6 bases and J lost 6; bases outside the gene matches: 11. The CDR3 loop spans 15 amino acids. CDR1 and CDR2 from the germline V gene are MDHEN and SYDVKM. CDR3 protein: CASSRGDRDGQPQHF. The CDR3 DNA sequence: TGTGCCAGCAGCCGAGGCGACAGGGACGGTCAGCCCCAGCATTTT.

The gene calls are TRBV11-2 and TRBJ1-2; 8 bases agree with TRBD1. There are 14 residues in the CDR3. Losses at the gene ends were 5 bases for V and 2 bases for J; bases not matched to a gene: 4. The germline gives CDR1 SGHAT, CDR2 FQNNGV. Written as DNA, the CDR3 is TGTGCCAGCAGCCCGACAGGGGACAACTATGGCTACACCTTC. Translated: CASSPTGDNYGYTF.

The chain couples TRBV7-9 to TRBJ1-2; tentatively, D is TRBD1 (5 bases). This CDR3 region has 14 residues. Germline loops: CDR1 SEHNR, CDR2 FQNEAQ (reference sequence). The germline V and J ends were trimmed by 3 bases and 8 bases, with 16 bases remaining between them. The chain's CDR3 is CASSFGGTLGGYTF. CDR3 sequence (DNA): TGTGCCAGCAGCTTTGGAGGGACTCTGGGAGGCTACACCTTC.

The V gene is TRBV7-7, the J gene TRBJ2-1; D remains unclear. V lost 1 base and J 4 bases, leaving 11 bases between the germline ends. CDR1 is SSHAT and CDR2 is FNYEAQ in the germline V gene (reference sequence). The CDR3 covers 15 residues. The DNA for the CDR3 is TGTGCCAGCAGCTTAGGGCTCACAGTATACAATGAGCAGTTCTTC. It encodes CASSLGLTVYNEQFF.

V usage is TRBV2 and J usage is TRBJ1-4; TRBD1 aligns across 9 bases. This CDR3 comprises 10 residues. Germline trimming cut 6 bases from V and 14 bases from J; bases unmatched to any gene: 1. Germline loops: CDR1 SNHLY, CDR2 FYNNEI. For the CDR3, the DNA is TGTGCCAGCAGCGACAGGGGGCTGTTTTTT. This gives the protein CASSDRGLFF.

This rearrangement joins TRBV11-2 to TRBJ2-4; D is possibly TRBD1 (6 bases). Trimming cost V 5 bases and J 0 bases, with 11 bases left between them. The V gene's germline CDR1 is SGHAT and CDR2 FQNNGV. The CDR3 loop spans 15 amino acids. In DNA form, the CDR3 reads TGTGCCAGCAGCCCACAGACAGGAGCCAAAAACATTCAGTACTTC. Protein: CASSPQTGAKNIQYF.

This chain uses TRBV27 with TRBJ2-6; perhaps TRBD2 as D (5 bases). Germline loops: CDR1 MNHEY, CDR2 SMNVEV (reference sequence). The CDR3 covers 15 residues. V lost 3 bases and J lost 2, with 8 bases in between. The CDR3 nucleotides are TGTGCCAGCAGTTTGTGGGGAGCTGGGGCCAACGTCCTGACTTTC. Translating gives CASSLWGAGANVLTF. The whole variable domain, remainder taken from reference TRBV27 and TRBJ2-6, is EAQVTQNPRYLITVTGKKLTVTCSQNMNHEYMSWYRQDPGLGLRQIYYSMNVEVTDKGDVPEGYKVSRKEKRNFPLILESPSPNQTSLYFCASSLWGAGANVLTFGAGSRLTVL.

This clone was recorded a few times. The chain joins TRBV9 to TRBJ2-1; D unclear. The CDR3 sequence is 12 residues long. Germline CDR1 SGDLS, CDR2 YYNGEE. V lost 3 bases to trimming and J lost 6 bases, with 7 bases between them. The CDR3 region has the DNA TGTGCCAGCAGCGGCCCCGGCAATGAGCAGTTCTTC. This sequence encodes CASSGPGNEQFF.